One sample yielded the 20 T cell receptor beta chains listed below, sequenced in a study of CD8 T cells in ankylosing spondylitis. Regarding the study as a whole: Apparently characteristic of ankylosing spondylitis blood was a TCR beta motif (roughly eight highly homologous variants).

Each CDR3 protein gets one entry after TCRdb re-called the 5' RACE reads with MiXCR. The sample has about 500,000 distinct CDR3 sequences, approximately 5.3% seen once. Antigens for these TCRs are unknown. What was sequenced was blood, either unsorted or a sorted T cell fraction (not recorded which). The receptor set was obtained from a male donor with ankylosing spondylitis.

This clonotype was seen at least ten times. The chain recombines TRBV12-3 or TRBV12-4 with TRBJ2-7; 7 bases are shared with TRBD2. This CDR3 comprises 15 residues. Trimming at V came to 6 bases and at J to 5 bases, leaving 13 bases not matched to a gene. CDR3 nucleotide sequence: TGTGCCAGCAGCCGCGGGGGTCCCCCCCACAACGAGCAGTACTTC. Amino acid sequence: CASSRGGPPHNEQYF.

This clonotype was seen repeatedly, ten times or more. The chain uses TRBV6-5 and TRBJ1-2; 10 bases line up with TRBD1. The CDR3 spans 15 residues. Germline CDR1 and CDR2: MNHEY and SVGAGI. V was pared by 4 bases and J by 6 bases, with 8 bases of the junction left unmatched. CDR3 amino acids: CASSSPGQGLHGYTF. The CDR3 bases are TGTGCCAGCAGTTCGCCGGGACAGGGGCTTCATGGCTACACCTTC.

This clonotype was found many times. The V and J genes are TRBV5-1 and TRBJ1-5; unclear D gene. The germline V gene encodes CDR1 SGHRS and CDR2 YFSETQ. The CDR3 covers 13 residues. V was clipped by 1 base and J by 4 bases, with 6 bases between them. CDR3 nucleotides: TGCGCCAGCAGCTTGATCGGGAATCAGCCCCAGCATTTT. It translates to CASSLIGNQPQHF. Using reference TRBV5-1 and TRBJ1-5 for the parts outside the CDR3, the full variable domain is KAGVTQTPRYLIKTRGQQVTLSCSPISGHRSVSWYQQTPGQGLQFLFEYFSETQRNKGNFPGRFSGRQFSNSRSEMNVSTLELGDSALYLCASSLIGNQPQHFGDGTRLSIL.

The table lists this clonotype with many counts. The chain carries TRBV4-3 and TRBJ2-5; 11 bases agree with TRBD2. CDR1 and CDR2 from the germline V gene are LGHNA and YSLEER. J gave up 5 bases and V 4 bases, and 9 bases lay outside the gene matches. CDR3 size: 16 residues. Here the CDR3 reads CASSRSLAGDVETQYF. The CDR3 DNA reads TGCGCCAGCAGCCGCTCACTAGCGGGAGATGTGGAGACCCAGTACTTC.

As regards this clonotype: Given a much more abundant clone one base away, this may be a read error. The CDR3 loop reads CASRLETGGKTQHF. The CDR3 bases are TGCGCCAGCAGATTAGAAACAGGGGGTAAAACCCAGCATTTT. J is TRBJ1-5 and V is TRBV5-1; 8 nucleotides match TRBD1. CDR1 SGHRS and CDR2 YFSETQ come from the germline V gene. Trimming at V came to 5 bases and at J to 11 bases, leaving 12 bases not matched to a gene. The CDR3 extends over 14 amino acids.

The sample holds many counts of this clonotype. The chain recombines TRBV3-1 with TRBJ2-2; no firm D call. The CDR3 is 13 residues long. The germline V gene encodes CDR1 LGHDT and CDR2 YNNKEL (reference sequence). Trimming left V 2 bases short and J 3 bases short, with 4 bases between. DNA for the CDR3: TGTGCCAGCAGCCAATACGACACCGGGGAGCTGTTTTTT. Amino acids: CASSQYDTGELFF.

This clonotype was observed many times. The rearrangement links TRBV20-1 to TRBJ1-5, with 8 bases fitting TRBD1. Germline CDR1 DFQATT, CDR2 SNEGSKA (reference sequence). Trimming at V came to 2 bases and at J to 0 bases, leaving 3 bases not matched to a gene. The CDR3 length is 15 residues. The CDR3 spells CSARRTGYSNQPQHF. As DNA, the CDR3 is TGCAGTGCTAGAAGGACAGGGTATAGCAATCAGCCCCAGCATTTT.

The V call is TRBV20-1, the J call TRBJ2-3, with D possibly being TRBD1 (6 bases). V dropped 0 bases and J dropped 0 bases, with 16 bases sitting between them. Germline V gene sequence: CDR1 DFQATT, CDR2 SNEGSKA (reference sequence). The CDR3 is 17 residues long. The CDR3 spells CSARDGVGARSTDTQYF. The CDR3, as DNA: TGCAGTGCTAGAGATGGTGTGGGGGCGAGGAGCACAGATACGCAGTATTTT.

The DNA of the CDR3 is TGCGCCAGCAGCTTGGGAGGACATACTCTACACGAGCAGTACTTC. This translates into CASSLGGHTLHEQYF. This chain joins TRBV5-1 and TRBJ2-7; TRBD1 is a possible D gene (5 bases). Looked up from germline, CDR1 is SGHRS and CDR2 is YFSETQ. Trimming stripped 0 bases from V and 5 bases from J, with 15 bases between. The CDR3 spans 15 residues.

This clonotype was seen repeatedly, ten times or more. This sequence joins TRBV6-1 and TRBJ2-1; D may be TRBD2 (5 bases). The CDR3 has 15 residues. The germline V gene encodes CDR1 MNHNS and CDR2 SASEGT. Trimming shortened V by 10 bases and J by 4 bases, and 20 bases separated the two germline ends. In nucleotides, the CDR3 is TGTGCCACCGGTCGTTCGGAGGACGGGTACAATGAGCAGTTCTTC. Translated, it gives CATGRSEDGYNEQFF.

In its sample, this clonotype was seen many times. A much more abundant neighbour one base away suggests this may be a read error. This rearrangement joins TRBV24-1 to TRBJ2-3; D is unclear. The CDR3 is made up of 13 amino acids. The V end was cut by 2 bases, the J end by 0 bases, with 2 bases between. Germline V CDR1 and CDR2: KGHDR, SFDVKD. DNA for the CDR3: TGTGCCACCAGTGATTGGAGCACAGATACGCAGTATTTT. Its translation is CATSDWSTDTQYF.

Only a few counts were recorded for this clonotype. A single base separates this from a much larger clone, so it may be a read error. V is TRBV7-2 and J is TRBJ2-2; 9 bases are shared with TRBD1. Germline V gene lookup returns CDR1 SGHTA and CDR2 FQGNSA. The CDR3 runs 15 residues. CDR3 loop: CASSQGQGNTVELFF. The CDR3 coding sequence is TGTGCCAGCAGCCAGGGACAGGGTAACACCGTGGAGCTGTTTTTT.

The chain carries TRBV28 and TRBJ2-7; weak D call: TRBD2 (6 bases). This CDR3 spans 14 amino acids. The V and J ends lost 7 bases and 3 bases respectively, with 16 bases between them. Germline V gene lookup returns CDR1 MDHEN and CDR2 SYDVKM. CDR3 residues: CASTLTTSSYEQYF. The CDR3 coding sequence is TGTGCCAGCACCCTAACAACTAGCAGCTACGAGCAGTACTTC.

This clonotype was picked up a small number of times. This rearrangement joins TRBV19 to TRBJ2-3; possibly TRBD2 for D (6 bases). V lost 5 bases to trimming and J lost 2 bases, with 14 bases between them. Germline V CDR1 and CDR2: LNHDA, SQIVND (reference sequence). The CDR3 has 15 amino acids. The CDR3 DNA reads TGTGCCAGTAGTCTTAGCGGACCTCCCACAGATACGCAGTATTTT. Amino acid sequence: CASSLSGPPTDTQYF.

The chain links TRBV27 to TRBJ1-2, with D possibly matching TRBD1 (6 bases). V dropped 7 bases and J dropped 2 bases, with 14 bases sitting between them. This CDR3 is built from 14 residues. Germline CDR1 reads MNHEY; CDR2 reads SMNVEV (reference sequence). The CDR3 coding sequence is TGTGCCAGCACTGGGACATCCGGGAACTATGGCTACACCTTC. Translating gives CASTGTSGNYGYTF.

This clonotype appeared many times. V gene TRBV27 combines with J gene TRBJ2-5; the D call may be TRBD1 or TRBD2 (5 bases each). The CDR3 spans 15 residues. CDR1 is MNHEY, CDR2 SMNVEV, per germline (reference sequence). The V and J ends lost 4 bases and 2 bases respectively, with 14 bases between them. DNA of the CDR3: TGTGCCAGCAGTTCGGGACGGGGCTGGCAAGAGACCCAGTACTTC. Amino acid sequence: CASSSGRGWQETQYF.

This clonotype has at least ten counts. CDR3 nucleotide sequence: TGCAGCGTTAAGGCCCGACAGGGCTACGGCTATGGCTACACCTTC. Translating gives CSVKARQGYGYGYTF. This chain connects TRBV29-1 to TRBJ1-2; 7 bases are shared with TRBD1. The CDR3 length is 15 residues. Germline loops: CDR1 SQVTM, CDR2 ANQGSEA. V lost 5 bases, J lost 4 bases, and 13 bases stayed unmatched.

This clonotype was counted ten times or more. The rearrangement uses TRBV4-3 and TRBJ2-1; D gene unclear. Trimming removed 1 base at V and 10 bases at J, with 11 bases between. In germline, CDR1 is LGHNA, CDR2 YSLEER. The CDR3 contains 13 residues. In nucleotides, the CDR3 is TGCGCCAGCAGCCAAGGACTCTTTCGAGAGCAGTTCTTC. It yields the protein CASSQGLFREQFF.

This clonotype occurred many times. This chain links TRBV24-1 with TRBJ2-1, with D perhaps matching TRBD2 (7 bases). Trimming took 9 bases from V and 0 from J, leaving 14 bases between them. CDR1 and CDR2 from the germline V gene are KGHDR and SFDVKD. The CDR3 is made up of 15 amino acids. This chain's CDR3 is CATQGGGSSYNEQFF. As DNA, the CDR3 is TGTGCCACCCAAGGGGGGGGAAGCTCCTACAATGAGCAGTTCTTC.

This clonotype was detected ten times or more. The chain links TRBV20-1 to TRBJ2-7, with D unresolved. With 6 bases removed from V and 5 bases from J, the gap between germline ends came to 14 bases. The CDR3 runs to 12 residues. CDR1 and CDR2 from the germline V gene are DFQATT and SNEGSKA (reference sequence). The CDR3 region is CSAEDRTDEQYF. The CDR3 region has the DNA TGCAGTGCCGAAGACCGCACGGACGAGCAGTACTTC.